This T cell receptor beta chain came from a study of blood T cells in healthy people across ages. As regards this clonotype: The antigen remains undetermined.

It was with a sample-barcoded 5' primer and a J-beta primer mix that a second PCR of roughly 7 to 12 cycles was run. Paired-end reads containing CDR3 totaled no fewer than 2.5 million for each sample. Using its own MiXCR run on the 5' RACE reads, TCRdb lists one record per CDR3 protein. Here the sample spans around 1,500,000 distinct CDR3 sequences, 28% being singletons. Collection of 8.5 to 10 milliliters of peripheral blood was performed for each donor. Isolated per sample were at least 7 million PBMCs. Study outcomes and limitations: Unsorted PBMCs prevented conclusive naive versus antigen-experienced comparison.

The CDR3 spans 16 residues. From germline, CDR1 is MDHEN and CDR2 SYDVKM. Losses at the gene ends were 10 bases for V and 5 bases for J; bases not matched to a gene: 16. The clonotype comes from a woman aged 25 to 39 in good health. Source material: blood. The V call is TRBV28, the J call TRBJ2-5, with 10 bases identical to TRBD2. CDR3 DNA: TGTGCCACCAATCTTGGGGGAGCGGGGGGGAGGGAGACCCAGTACTTC. Amino acids: CATNLGGAGGRETQYF.